This entry describes one T cell receptor beta chain. Its antigen remains unknown. With no exception, relapse followed autologous stem cell transplantation in all patients, and brentuximab vedotin exposure varied. This sample stems from a study of PD-1 blockade in classical Hodgkin lymphoma. CDR1 and CDR2 (germline): SGDLS, YYNGEE. There are 16 residues in the CDR3. Trimming pared 3 bases from V and 2 bases from J, leaving 12 bases between. Profiling relied on immunoSEQ multiplex PCR, and the TCRdb table lists in-frame clones only, not all of them. The sample lists approximately 150,000 clones; approximately 80% were seen once. The study's findings and limits: Lower baseline TCR diversity marked trial partial responders and progressors. Compared with baseline, CD4+ but not CD8+ TCR diversity had risen significantly by C4D1. Individuals who commenced nivolumab within less than 1 year of ASCT were excluded. A reduction in baseline TCR diversity was reportedly seen in newly diagnosed patients relative to healthy donors.

This TCR was recovered from a human donor with classical Hodgkin lymphoma. This specimen consisted of peripheral blood mononuclear cells (PBMCs), obtained before the second cycle of nivolumab. The rearrangement joins TRBV9 to TRBJ1-6, with D perhaps TRBD1 (5 bases). CDR3 DNA: TGTGCCAGCAGCGGTGGGGACGGAACCTATAATTCACCCCTCCACTTT. This translates into CASSGGDGTYNSPLHF. Based on the CDR3 plus reference TRBV9 and TRBJ1-6, the full variable domain is DSGVTQTPKHLITATGQRVTLRCSPRSGDLSVYWYQQSLDQGLQFLIQYYNGEERAKGNILERFSAQQFPDLHSELNLSSLELGDSALYFCASSGGDGTYNSPLHFGNGTRLTVT.